The rows below give T cell receptor beta chains drawn from one sample of a study of CD8+CD57+ T cells in acquired aplastic anemia. TCRdb processed the reads anew with MiXCR; each CDR3 protein has one entry. The sample records about 110,000 distinct CDR3 sequences, 50% to 65% being singletons. Material: sorted CD4+, CD8+, or CD8+CD57+ T cells (not recorded which) from PBMCs. The origin of the receptors is a human donor in good health, serving as a control. Each CDR3 is given with its conserved first and last residue. The D gene is left open where the match is weak. Clone size is given for some rows only: seen once, a few or many times, or a class if the clone is expanded.

j_gene: TRBJ2-7
v_gene: TRBV2
d_gene: .
abundance: .
CDR3aa: CASSRGRDEQYF
CDR3nt: TGTGCCAGCAGCCGAGGCCGCGACGAGCAGTACTTC

j_gene: TRBJ1-5
v_gene: TRBV4-3
d_gene: .
abundance: many
CDR3aa: CASSQDPGDSNQPQHF
CDR3nt: TGCGCCAGCAGCCAAGATCCGGGGGATTCCAATCAGCCCCAGCATTTT

j_gene: TRBJ2-2
v_gene: TRBV29-1
d_gene: TRBD1
abundance: .
CDR3aa: CSVDPGTGEGPGELFF
CDR3nt: TGCAGCGTCGACCCCGGGACAGGGGAAGGTCCCGGGGAGCTGTTTTTT

j_gene: TRBJ2-7
v_gene: TRBV29-1
d_gene: TRBD1
abundance: .
CDR3aa: CSVARDRGTEQYF
CDR3nt: TGCAGCGTGGCTCGGGACAGGGGTACCGAGCAGTACTTC

j_gene: TRBJ1-5
v_gene: TRBV6-5
d_gene: .
abundance: many
CDR3aa: CASSYLDNGDQPQHF
CDR3nt: TGTGCCAGCAGTTACCTCGATAACGGGGATCAGCCCCAGCATTTT

j_gene: TRBJ2-3
v_gene: TRBV29-1
d_gene: TRBD1
abundance: .
CDR3aa: CSVEFSGQNTDTQYF
CDR3nt: TGCAGCGTTGAATTTTCGGGACAGAATACAGATACGCAGTATTTT

j_gene: TRBJ1-6
v_gene: TRBV12-3/TRBV12-4
d_gene: TRBD1
abundance: .
CDR3aa: CASSFGTDNSPLHF
CDR3nt: TGTGCCAGCAGCTTTGGGACAGATAATTCACCCCTCCACTTT

j_gene: TRBJ2-7
v_gene: TRBV10-3
d_gene: TRBD1
abundance: once
CDR3aa: CAISDRQGISYEQYF
CDR3nt: TGTGCCATCAGTGATAGACAGGGCATCTCCTACGAGCAGTACTTC

j_gene: TRBJ1-4
v_gene: TRBV7-3
d_gene: .
abundance: .
CDR3aa: CASSPSASGSGKLFF
CDR3nt: TGTGCCAGCAGCCCTAGCGCATCAGGGAGTGGAAAACTGTTTTTT

j_gene: TRBJ1-1
v_gene: TRBV2
d_gene: .
abundance: .
CDR3aa: CASSLQGFDTEAFF
CDR3nt: TGTGCCAGCAGTTTACAGGGTTTTGACACTGAAGCTTTCTTT

j_gene: TRBJ2-7
v_gene: TRBV24-1
d_gene: TRBD2
abundance: few
CDR3aa: CATSPGGSREQYF
CDR3nt: TGTGCCACCAGCCCGGGGGGATCTAGGGAGCAGTACTTC

j_gene: TRBJ2-7
v_gene: TRBV14
d_gene: TRBD1
abundance: .
CDR3aa: CASSQDGTGWEQYF
CDR3nt: TGTGCCAGCAGCCAAGATGGGACAGGGTGGGAGCAGTACTTC

j_gene: TRBJ2-1
v_gene: TRBV10-2
d_gene: .
abundance: .
CDR3aa: CASSETTPLLQGEQFF
CDR3nt: TGCGCCAGCAGTGAGACCACCCCACTTCTCCAAGGTGAGCAGTTCTTC

j_gene: TRBJ2-7
v_gene: TRBV10-3
d_gene: .
abundance: once
CDR3aa: CAISEITGAGEQYF
CDR3nt: TGTGCCATCAGTGAGATAACAGGGGCGGGGGAGCAGTACTTC

j_gene: TRBJ1-3
v_gene: TRBV25-1
d_gene: TRBD1
abundance: once
CDR3aa: CASTLQGTGGSGNTIYF
CDR3nt: TGTGCCAGCACCCTACAAGGGACAGGGGGCTCTGGAAACACCATATATTTT

j_gene: TRBJ2-7
v_gene: TRBV29-1
d_gene: .
abundance: .
CDR3aa: CSVEDQDSYEQYF
CDR3nt: TGCAGCGTTGAGGATCAAGACTCCTACGAGCAGTACTTC

j_gene: TRBJ1-2
v_gene: TRBV5-5
d_gene: TRBD1
abundance: many
CDR3aa: CASSLVGDSLDYGYTF
CDR3nt: TGTGCCAGCAGCTTGGTAGGGGACAGCCTCGACTATGGCTACACCTTC

j_gene: TRBJ2-3
v_gene: TRBV24-1
d_gene: .
abundance: .
CDR3aa: CATSELGDTDTQYF
CDR3nt: TGTGCCACCAGTGAGTTGGGGGACACAGATACGCAGTATTTT

j_gene: TRBJ1-2
v_gene: TRBV5-6
d_gene: TRBD1
abundance: many
CDR3aa: CASSFAGTGNFNGYTF
CDR3nt: TGTGCCAGCAGCTTTGCGGGGACAGGGAATTTCAATGGCTACACCTTC

j_gene: TRBJ2-7
v_gene: TRBV10-3
d_gene: .
abundance: .
CDR3aa: CAISESRGTYEQYF
CDR3nt: TGTGCCATCAGTGAGTCGCGGGGAACCTACGAGCAGTACTTC

j_gene: TRBJ1-2
v_gene: TRBV27
d_gene: .
abundance: .
CDR3aa: CAPRGEDYGYAF
CDR3nt: TGTGCCCCCCGGGGGGAGGACTATGGCTACGCCTTC

j_gene: TRBJ1-1
v_gene: TRBV10-2
d_gene: TRBD1
abundance: few
CDR3aa: CASNARTGPMNTEAFF
CDR3nt: TGCGCCAGCAACGCCCGGACAGGGCCAATGAACACTGAAGCTTTCTTT

j_gene: TRBJ2-3
v_gene: TRBV24-1
d_gene: TRBD2
abundance: .
CDR3aa: CATSEIKRGGTDTQYF
CDR3nt: TGTGCCACCAGTGAGATAAAGCGGGGGGGCACAGATACGCAGTATTTT

j_gene: TRBJ2-7
v_gene: TRBV12-3/TRBV12-4
d_gene: TRBD1
abundance: .
CDR3aa: CASRWTGVGNEQYF
CDR3nt: TGTGCCAGCAGATGGACAGGGGTGGGAAACGAGCAGTACTTC

j_gene: TRBJ2-7
v_gene: TRBV6-4
d_gene: TRBD2
abundance: few
CDR3aa: CASSVDPSGTYEQYF
CDR3nt: TGTGCCAGCAGTGTCGATCCTAGCGGGACCTACGAGCAGTACTTC

j_gene: TRBJ1-2
v_gene: TRBV27
d_gene: .
abundance: many
CDR3aa: CASSLSRSNYGYTF
CDR3nt: TGTGCCAGCAGTTTATCACGGTCCAACTATGGCTACACCTTC

j_gene: TRBJ1-2
v_gene: TRBV4-1
d_gene: .
abundance: many
CDR3aa: CASSQGAIGHTF
CDR3nt: TGCGCCAGCAGCCAAGGGGCGATAGGTCACACCTTC

j_gene: TRBJ1-2
v_gene: TRBV29-1
d_gene: .
abundance: .
CDR3aa: CSVDGTVANYGYTF
CDR3nt: TGCAGCGTTGACGGTACGGTTGCAAACTATGGCTACACCTTC

j_gene: TRBJ2-7
v_gene: TRBV5-4
d_gene: TRBD1
abundance: .
CDR3aa: CASTPRTGGYEQYF
CDR3nt: TGTGCCAGCACCCCTCGGACAGGGGGCTACGAGCAGTACTTC

j_gene: TRBJ2-7
v_gene: TRBV7-2
d_gene: TRBD1
abundance: .
CDR3aa: CASSHDRGEQYF
CDR3nt: TGTGCCAGCAGCCACGACAGGGGGGAGCAGTACTTC